This entry is about one T cell receptor beta chain. The sample belongs to a study of post-analysis software for immune sequencing data. The germline CDR1 and CDR2 sequences are SGHVS and FNYEAQ. V trimming: 4 bases; J trimming: 4 bases; junction bases outside the gene matches: 10. The CDR3 is 16 residues long. The TCR beta cDNA libraries contained unique molecular identifiers. TCRdb fed the PCR reads into MiXCR, producing one record per CDR3 protein. The data show around 150,000 distinct CDR3 sequences, with roughly 40% seen just once and 25% to 35% held by the top ten. This receptor was obtained from a girl aged 5-17 years with multiple sclerosis. Source: blood, taken after autologous hematopoietic stem cell transplantation. This chain links TRBV7-6 with TRBJ2-1, with TRBD2 matching 7 bases. In DNA, the CDR3 is TGTGCCAGCAGCTCCCACCCTAGCGGAGATTACAATGAGCAGTTCTTC. Protein sequence: CASSSHPSGDYNEQFF.